Reported below is one T cell receptor (beta chain). The antigen is undetermined. This sample was taken from a study of T cell clones after liver transplantation. Study-level information: TCRbeta sequencing after a pre-transplant mixed lymphocyte reaction identified graft-donor-reactive clones, later tracked in post-transplant blood. Pre-transplant mixed lymphocyte reactions yielded third-party-reactive TCRbeta sequences as comparators for graft-donor-reactive sequences.

General study results and limits: Low donor cell numbers restricted donor-reactive repertoire measurement in a couple of subjects.

V gave up 3 bases and J gave up 5 bases, with 14 bases separating them. The CDR3 runs 14 residues. The germline V gene encodes CDR1 SGDLS and CDR2 YYNGEE. Generated by immunoSEQ multiplex PCR, the TCRdb table keeps only in-frame clones and is missing some. The table lists 72,000 or so clones, approximately 87% of them singletons. The specimen comprised CD4+ T cells from blood, sampled at the 22-month timepoint. The source is a human patient who received a liver transplant. Part of the T cells may come from the graft donor. The J gene is TRBJ1-1, the V gene TRBV9, with D possibly being TRBD1 (5 bases). CDR3 DNA: TGTGCCAGCAGCGCTTCCGGGGGTGGTACTGAAGCTTTCTTT. Translation gives CASSASGGGTEAFF.